These 9 T cell receptor beta chains originate from one sample sequenced in a study of T cells in Graves' hyperthyroidism and ophthalmopathy. Researchers amplified the TCR beta CDR3 regions from RNA transcripts. The study used the HTBI primer set for a first-round RT-PCR of the TCR CDR3. TCRdb fed the multiplex PCR reads into MiXCR, producing one record per CDR3 protein. The sample has some 500,000 distinct CDR3 sequences; 14% are singletons. Sequenced: blood. Receptors were obtained from a woman between 18 and 30 years old with Graves' hyperthyroidism.

The sample holds many counts of this clonotype. CDR3 DNA: TGCAGCGTTGATGTAGGGAGCTACACAGATACGCAGTATTTT. Translating it yields CSVDVGSYTDTQYF. The rearrangement uses TRBV29-1 and TRBJ2-3; D is perhaps TRBD2 (5 bases). Germline V gene data show CDR1 as SQVTM and CDR2 as ANQGSEA. This CDR3 is 14 amino acids long. V dropped 3 bases and J dropped 2 bases, with 12 bases sitting between them.

This clonotype was picked up many times. The V and J genes are TRBV28 and TRBJ2-1, with a possible D match to TRBD2 (6 bases). V lost 3 bases and J 0 bases, leaving 12 bases between the germline ends. CDR3 length equals 16 residues. Germline V gene lookup returns CDR1 MDHEN and CDR2 SYDVKM. The CDR3 DNA reads TGTGCCAGCAGTTTTCTTCGCGGGACCTCCTACAATGAGCAGTTCTTC. Its translation is CASSFLRGTSYNEQFF.

In this sample, this clonotype turned up many times. This chain connects TRBV4-2 to TRBJ2-1, with 11 positions matching TRBD2. The CDR3 consists of 16 residues. J gave up 5 bases and V 1 base, and 4 bases lay outside the gene matches. Germline CDR1 reads LGHNA; CDR2 reads YNFKEQ. CDR3 in DNA: TGTGCCAGCAGCCAAGGTGAGGGACTAGCGGACAATGAGCAGTTCTTC. Its protein is CASSQGEGLADNEQFF.

This clonotype has at least ten counts. The chain has TRBV12-3 or TRBV12-4 and TRBJ1-1; TRBD1 matches at 7 bases. The CDR3 is 17 amino acids. Trimming took 6 bases from V and 0 from J; bases not matched to a gene: 13. CDR3 nucleotides: TGTGCCAGCAGCTCTGGGACAGCAAGCTATTTGAACACTGAAGCTTTCTTT. Translation gives CASSSGTASYLNTEAFF.

This clonotype was counted many times. This chain connects TRBV19 to TRBJ2-7, with 7 bases that match TRBD2. This CDR3 has 15 amino acids. The V gene end was trimmed by 3 bases and the J gene end by 1 base; junction bases not matched to a gene: 6. Germline CDR1 is LNHDA and CDR2 is SQIVND (reference sequence). The CDR3 protein is CASSIRQGGSYEQYF. CDR3 nucleotide sequence: TGTGCCAGTAGTATTCGGCAGGGAGGGTCCTACGAGCAGTACTTC.

This clonotype has just a few counts. CDR3: CASSLSPGSANTGELFF. CDR3 DNA: TGTGCCAGCAGCTTGTCCCCAGGGTCTGCCAACACCGGGGAGCTGTTTTTT. The V call is TRBV5-6, the J call TRBJ2-2; D is perhaps TRBD1 (5 bases). V lost 1 base to trimming and J lost 2 bases, with 15 bases between them. This CDR3 region has 17 residues. CDR1 SGHDT and CDR2 YYEEEE come from the germline V gene.

The V gene is TRBV20-1, the J gene TRBJ2-5, with TRBD2 matching 9 bases. Germline V lookup: CDR1 DFQATT, CDR2 SNEGSKA (reference sequence). J was trimmed by 3 bases and V by 5 bases; bases with no gene match: 7. The CDR3 runs 14 residues. CDR3 sequence (DNA): TGCAGTGCTCGCTTGCCTAGCGGGAAAGAGACCCAGTACTTC. It translates to CSARLPSGKETQYF.

V is TRBV10-1 and J is TRBJ2-1; a weak D match, TRBD2 (5 bases). CDR3 length: 16 residues. Germline V gene data show CDR1 as WNHNN and CDR2 as SYGVQD (reference sequence). V was shortened by 1 base and J by 0 bases, with 10 bases between the two germline ends. The CDR3 reads CASSELPSSSYNEQFF. The CDR3 DNA is TGCGCCAGCAGTGAGTTGCCTAGCAGCTCCTACAATGAGCAGTTCTTC.

The chain joins TRBV25-1 to TRBJ2-5; D not certain. V dropped 2 bases and J dropped 2 bases, with 9 bases sitting between them. Germline CDR1 and CDR2: MGHDK and SYGVNS. The CDR3 runs 14 residues. The CDR3 spells CASSEAWQQETQYF. CDR3 sequence (DNA): TGTGCCAGCAGTGAAGCGTGGCAGCAAGAGACCCAGTACTTC. Filled out from reference TRBV25-1 and TRBJ2-5, the complete variable domain reads EADIYQTPRYLVIGTGKKITLECSQTMGHDKMYWYQQDPGMELHLIHYSYGVNSTEKGDLSSESTVSRIRTEHFPLTLESARPSHTSQYLCASSEAWQQETQYFGPGTRLLVL.